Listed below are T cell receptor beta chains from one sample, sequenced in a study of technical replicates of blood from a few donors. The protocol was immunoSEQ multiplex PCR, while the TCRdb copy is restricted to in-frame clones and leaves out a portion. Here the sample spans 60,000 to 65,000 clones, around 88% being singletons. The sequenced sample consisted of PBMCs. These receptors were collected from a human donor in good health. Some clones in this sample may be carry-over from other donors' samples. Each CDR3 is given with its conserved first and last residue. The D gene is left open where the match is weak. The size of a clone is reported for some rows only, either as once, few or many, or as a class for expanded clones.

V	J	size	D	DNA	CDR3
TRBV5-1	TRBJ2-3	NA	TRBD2	TGCGCCAGCAGAGAAATTAGCGGGGTCACAGATACGCAGTATTTT	CASREISGVTDTQYF
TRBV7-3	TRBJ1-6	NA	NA	TGTGCCAGCAGCTTAATTACGGATTCACCCCTCCACTTT	CASSLITDSPLHF
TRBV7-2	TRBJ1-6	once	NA	TGTGCCAGCAGCCCATGGGGGGAAGCTCCCCTCCACTTT	CASSPWGEAPLHF
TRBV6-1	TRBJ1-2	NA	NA	TGTGCCAGCAGGGAAATTGTATCAGGGGGCTACACCTTC	CASREIVSGGYTF
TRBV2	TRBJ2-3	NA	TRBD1	TGTGCCAGCAGTAAAGACAGGGGAAGCACAGATACGCAGTATTTT	CASSKDRGSTDTQYF
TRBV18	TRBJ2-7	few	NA	TGTGCCAGCTCACCAACCCAGGGGTCCTACGAGCAGTACTTC	CASSPTQGSYEQYF
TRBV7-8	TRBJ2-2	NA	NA	TGTGCCAGCAGCTTAACGGGGGTATCTACCGGGGAGCTGTTTTTT	CASSLTGVSTGELFF
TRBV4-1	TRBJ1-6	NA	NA	TGCGCCAGCAGCCAAGATGGAGCCAGCACCATAACTTCACCCCTCCACTTT	CASSQDGASTITSPLHF
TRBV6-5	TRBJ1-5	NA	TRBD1	TGTGCCAGCAGCCAGACAGGGGATCAGCCCCAGCATTTT	CASSQTGDQPQHF
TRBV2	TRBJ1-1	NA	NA	TGTGCCAGCAGTGAATGGGGGGGGCGGACTGAAGCTTTCTTT	CASSEWGGRTEAFF
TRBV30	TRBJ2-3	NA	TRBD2	TGTGCCTGGAGTGTGGGAGCGGGAGATGCAGATACGCAGTATTTT	CAWSVGAGDADTQYF
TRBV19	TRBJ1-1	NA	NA	TGTGCCAGTAGACTCAGGGGTAACACTGAAGCTTTCTTT	CASRLRGNTEAFF
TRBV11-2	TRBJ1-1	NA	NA	TGTGCCAGCAGCTCCAGGCTGGCCGAAACTGAAGCTTTCTTT	CASSSRLAETEAFF
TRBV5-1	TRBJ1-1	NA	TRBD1	TGCGCCAGCAGCTCCCGGGACAGGAACACTGAAGCTTTCTTT	CASSSRDRNTEAFF
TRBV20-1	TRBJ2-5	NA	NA	TGCAGTGCGGACAGAGAAGAGACCCAGTACTTC	CSADREETQYF
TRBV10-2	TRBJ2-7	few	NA	TGCGCCAGCACCGGATTCGGGAGTTACGAGCAGTACTTC	CASTGFGSYEQYF
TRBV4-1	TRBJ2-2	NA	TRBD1	TGCGCCAGCAGCCAGGGCAGGGGGCCGTTGAACACCGGGGAGCTGTTTTTT	CASSQGRGPLNTGELFF
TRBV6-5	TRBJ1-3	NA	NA	TGTGCCAGCAGTCGGACATCCCGGCACGGAAACACCATATATTTT	CASSRTSRHGNTIYF
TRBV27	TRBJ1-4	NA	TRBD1	TGTGCCAGCAGTTCAGCCGGGACAGGGGGCGAAAAACTGTTTTTT	CASSSAGTGGEKLFF
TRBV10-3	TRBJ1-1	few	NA	TGTGCCATCAGTGCAACTGCCATGAACACTGAAGCTTTCTTT	CAISATAMNTEAFF
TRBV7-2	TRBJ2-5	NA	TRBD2	TGTGCCAGCAGCCTACACTCCGGGACTAGCGAAGGTCAGACCCAGTACTTC	CASSLHSGTSEGQTQYF
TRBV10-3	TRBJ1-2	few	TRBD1	TGTGCCATCAGTGACTCGGACAGGGGGGCTTCTAGCTATGGCTACACCTTC	CAISDSDRGASSYGYTF
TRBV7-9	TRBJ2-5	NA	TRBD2	TGTGCCAGCAGCTCCCTCAGCGGGGGCGAAGAGACCCAGTACTTC	CASSSLSGGEETQYF
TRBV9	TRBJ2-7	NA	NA	TGTGCCAGCAGCGCCAAGGACAGCCGCGAGCAGTACTTC	CASSAKDSREQYF
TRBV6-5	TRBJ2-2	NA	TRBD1	TGTGCCAGCAGTAATGCAGGGGGCGGCGGGGAGCTGTTTTTT	CASSNAGGGGELFF
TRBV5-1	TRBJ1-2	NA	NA	TGCGCCAGCAGCTCAGGAAACTATGGCTACACCTTC	CASSSGNYGYTF
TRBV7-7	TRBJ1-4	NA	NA	TGTGCCAGCAGGTCAGGTCCTGCAACTAATGAAAAACTGTTTTTT	CASRSGPATNEKLFF
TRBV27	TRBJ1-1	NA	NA	TGTGCCAGCAGTTTTTTGGGACTCCGCGAAGCTTTCTTT	CASSFLGLREAFF
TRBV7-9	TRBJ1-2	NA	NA	TGTGCCAGCAGCATCACCGGGACAAGCGGCTACACCTTC	CASSITGTSGYTF
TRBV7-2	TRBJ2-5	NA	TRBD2	TGTGCCAGCAGCATCGGGACTAGCGGGGGAGGAAAAGAGACCCAGTACTTC	CASSIGTSGGGKETQYF
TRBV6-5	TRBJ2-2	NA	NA	TGTGCCAGCAGTTATATGGGCCAGGGGGGCACCGGGGAGCTGTTTTTT	CASSYMGQGGTGELFF
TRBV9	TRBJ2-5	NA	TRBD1	TGTGCCAGCAGCGTAGTGGGACAGGGGCATGAGACCCAGTACTTC	CASSVVGQGHETQYF
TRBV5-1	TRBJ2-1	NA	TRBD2	TGCGCCAGCAGCGCCTCGACTAGCGGGAGGGCCGTTGAGCAGTTCTTC	CASSASTSGRAVEQFF
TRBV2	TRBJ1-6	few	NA	TGTGCCGGCACACAGGGACGGGAATATAATTCACCCCTCCACTTT	CAGTQGREYNSPLHF
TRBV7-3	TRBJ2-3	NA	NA	TGTGCCAGCAGCTTAAATCCTAGCACAGATACGCAGTATTTT	CASSLNPSTDTQYF
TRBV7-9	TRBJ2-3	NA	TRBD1	TGTGCCAGCAGCACAGGGGGGCCGGATACGCAGTATTTT	CASSTGGPDTQYF
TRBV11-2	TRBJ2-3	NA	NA	TGTGCCAGCAGCTTATCACAGGGTAGGCCCACAGATACGCAGTATTTT	CASSLSQGRPTDTQYF
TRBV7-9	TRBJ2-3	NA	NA	TGTGCCAGCAGCTTAGGCCAGTACAATACGCAGTATTTT	CASSLGQYNTQYF
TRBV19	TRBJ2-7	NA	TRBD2	TGTGCCAGTAGTGGTCGACTAGCGGGGACCTACGAGCAGTACTTC	CASSGRLAGTYEQYF
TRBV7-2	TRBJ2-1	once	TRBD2	TGTGCCAGCAGCTTAAGGGTTAGCGGGGGGGCAAATGAGCAGTTCTTC	CASSLRVSGGANEQFF